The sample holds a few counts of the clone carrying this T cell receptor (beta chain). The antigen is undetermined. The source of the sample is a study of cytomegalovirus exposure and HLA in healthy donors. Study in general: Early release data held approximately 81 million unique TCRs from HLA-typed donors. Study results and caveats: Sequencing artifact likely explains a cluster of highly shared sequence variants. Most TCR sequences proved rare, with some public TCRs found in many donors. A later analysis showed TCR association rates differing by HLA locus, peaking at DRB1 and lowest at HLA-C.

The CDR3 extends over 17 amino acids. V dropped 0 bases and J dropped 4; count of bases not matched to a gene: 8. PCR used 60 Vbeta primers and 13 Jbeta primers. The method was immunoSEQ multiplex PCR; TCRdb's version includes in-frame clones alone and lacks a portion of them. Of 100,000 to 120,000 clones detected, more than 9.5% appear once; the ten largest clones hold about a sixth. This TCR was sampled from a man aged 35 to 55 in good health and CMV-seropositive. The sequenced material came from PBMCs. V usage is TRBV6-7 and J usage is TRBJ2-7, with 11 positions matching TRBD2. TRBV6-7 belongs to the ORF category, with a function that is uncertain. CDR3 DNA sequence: TGTGCCAGCAGTTACTCTGGGACTAGCGGAGAACCTTACGAGCAGTACTTC. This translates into CASSYSGTSGEPYEQYF.